This T cell receptor (beta chain) was sequenced during a study of Ad26.COV2.S vaccination and SARS-CoV-2 variants. This CDR3 has 15 amino acids. The germline V gene has CDR1 MNHEY and CDR2 SVGAGI. V was clipped by 7 bases and J by 3 bases, with 16 bases between them. Treatment meaning: over 15 received Ad26.COV2.S at low or high dose, single or two shots; roughly five received placebo; per-sample allocation not given. Sampling was done on day 63 after the first vaccine or placebo injection. Using immunoSEQ multiplex PCR, the repertoire was profiled, and TCRdb retains in-frame clones only, with some absent. The repertoire includes a few hundred thousand clones, 88% of them detected once, and roughly 4% sits in the top ten.

The clonotype was recovered from a person between 18 and 59 years old who received the Ad26.COV2.S COVID-19 vaccine or a placebo. The starting material was peripheral blood, obtained in a trial of Ad26.COV2.S vaccine versus placebo. The chain links TRBV6-5 to TRBJ2-1; D might be TRBD1 (5 bases). The CDR3 DNA follows: TGTGCCAGCACCGAGATCCGACAGAGCTACAATGAGCAGTTCTTC. Its translation is CASTEIRQSYNEQFF.